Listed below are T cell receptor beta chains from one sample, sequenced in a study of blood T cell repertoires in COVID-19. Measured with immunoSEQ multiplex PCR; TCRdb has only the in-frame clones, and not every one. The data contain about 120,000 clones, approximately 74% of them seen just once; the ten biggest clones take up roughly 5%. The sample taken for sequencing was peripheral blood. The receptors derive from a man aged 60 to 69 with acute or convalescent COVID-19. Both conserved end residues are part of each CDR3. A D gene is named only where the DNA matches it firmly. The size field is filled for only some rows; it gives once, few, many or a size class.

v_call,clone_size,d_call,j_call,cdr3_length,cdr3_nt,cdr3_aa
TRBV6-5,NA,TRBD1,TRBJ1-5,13,TGTGCCAGCAGAGAGACAGGGAACCAGCCCCAGCATTTT,CASRETGNQPQHF
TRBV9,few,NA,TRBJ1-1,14,TGTGCCAGCAGCGTAGATGCTATGAACACTGAAGCTTTCTTT,CASSVDAMNTEAFF
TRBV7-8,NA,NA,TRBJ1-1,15,TGTGCCAGCAGCTTAGCCGGGGGGGGGCGAACTGAAGCTTTCTTT,CASSLAGGGRTEAFF
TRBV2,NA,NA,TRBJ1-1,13,TGTGCCAGCAGTGTGAGATCGAACACTGAAGCTTTCTTT,CASSVRSNTEAFF
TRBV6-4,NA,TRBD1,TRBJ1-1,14,TGTGCCAGCAGGAGGGACAGTAACGCCGACGGGGCTTTCTTT,CASRRDSNADGAFF
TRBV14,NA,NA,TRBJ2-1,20,TGTGCCAGCAGCCAAGATTTTTTTAGGGGGTCAAGCATCTTCTACAATGAGCAGTTCTTC,CASSQDFFRGSSIFYNEQFF
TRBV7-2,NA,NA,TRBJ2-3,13,TGTGCCAGCAGTCAGAATCAGCGAGATACGCAGTATTTT,CASSQNQRDTQYF
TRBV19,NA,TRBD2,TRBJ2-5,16,TGTGCCAGTAAAGGGACTAGCGGGAGAAGAGGGGAGACCCAGTACTTC,CASKGTSGRRGETQYF
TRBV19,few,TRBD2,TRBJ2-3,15,TGTGCCAGTAGTATAGGACTAGCGATCACAGATACGCAGTATTTT,CASSIGLAITDTQYF
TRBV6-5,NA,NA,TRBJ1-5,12,TGTGCCAGCACTACAGGGAATCAGCCCCAGCATTTT,CASTTGNQPQHF
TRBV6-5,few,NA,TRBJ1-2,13,TGTGCCAGCAACCCAGGGGAGCGCTATGGCTACACCTTC,CASNPGERYGYTF
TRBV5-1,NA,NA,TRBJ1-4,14,TGCGCCAGCAGCTTGGAAGGGGCTAATGAAAAACTGTTTTTT,CASSLEGANEKLFF
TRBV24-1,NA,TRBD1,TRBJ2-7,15,TGTGCCACCAGTGATTCGGGACAGGGCTCCTACGAGCAGTACTTC,CATSDSGQGSYEQYF
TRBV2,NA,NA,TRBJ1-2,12,TGTGCCAGCAGTGTCGGTGGCTATGGCTACACCTTC,CASSVGGYGYTF
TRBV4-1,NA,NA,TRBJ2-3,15,TGCGCCAGCAGCCAAGTAACAGGAATAACAGATACGCAGTATTTT,CASSQVTGITDTQYF
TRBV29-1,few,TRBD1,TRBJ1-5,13,TGCAGCGTCGCGGGACAGGGTAGCCAGCCCCAGCATTTT,CSVAGQGSQPQHF
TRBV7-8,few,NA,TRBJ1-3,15,TGTGCCAGCAGCCGCCCGCGGGGTACAGGAAACACCATATATTTT,CASSRPRGTGNTIYF
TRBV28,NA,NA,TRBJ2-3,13,TGTGCCAGCAGCCTCTCTAACACAGATACGCAGTATTTT,CASSLSNTDTQYF
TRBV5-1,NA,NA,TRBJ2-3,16,TGCGCCAGCAGCTCCGAGATTACGGGGGGCACAGATACGCAGTATTTT,CASSSEITGGTDTQYF
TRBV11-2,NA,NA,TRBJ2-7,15,TGTGCCAGCAGGGAAGAACTAGCAGGCTCCTACGAGCAGTACTTC,CASREELAGSYEQYF
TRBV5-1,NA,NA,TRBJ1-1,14,TGCGCCAGCAGCTTGGAGGACTTGCGGGCTGAAGCTTTCTTT,CASSLEDLRAEAFF
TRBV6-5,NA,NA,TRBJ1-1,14,TGTGCCAGCAGTTACTCGCGGGGGCAAACTGAAGCTTTCTTT,CASSYSRGQTEAFF
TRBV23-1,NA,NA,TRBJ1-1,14,TGCGCCAGCGTAGGACTGGATCTGAACACTGAAGCTTTCTTT,CASVGLDLNTEAFF
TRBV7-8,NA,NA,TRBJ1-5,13,TGTGCCAGCGCGTTTTATAGCAATCAGCCCCAGCATTTT,CASAFYSNQPQHF
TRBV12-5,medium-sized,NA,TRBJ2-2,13,TGTGCTAGTGGCGCGAGGGAAGGAGGGGAGCTGTTTTTT,CASGAREGGELFF
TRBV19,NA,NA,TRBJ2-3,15,TGTGCCAGTAGTATACAGGGTTCTAGTTCAGATACGCAGTATTTT,CASSIQGSSSDTQYF
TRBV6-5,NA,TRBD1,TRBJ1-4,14,TGTGCCAGCAGTTACGCAGGGGGCCGTGAAAAACTGTTTTTT,CASSYAGGREKLFF
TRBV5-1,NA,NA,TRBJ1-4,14,TGCGCCAGCAGCGCAGGGGAGTTAGTCGAAAAACTGTTTTTT,CASSAGELVEKLFF
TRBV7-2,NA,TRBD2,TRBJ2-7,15,TGTGCCAGCAGCTTGGGATCTAGCGGGGACTACGAGCAGTACTTC,CASSLGSSGDYEQYF
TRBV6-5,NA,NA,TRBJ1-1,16,TGTGCCAGCAGTTACGCCTCGGCGGGGGGGAACACTGAAGCTTTCTTT,CASSYASAGGNTEAFF
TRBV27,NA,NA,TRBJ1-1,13,TGTGCCAGCGCTCCTTTGGGGGCCGCTGAAGCTTTCTTT,CASAPLGAAEAFF
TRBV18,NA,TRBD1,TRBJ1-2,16,TGTGCCAGCTCACCCCCCGGACAGGTAGCTAACTATGGCTACACCTTC,CASSPPGQVANYGYTF
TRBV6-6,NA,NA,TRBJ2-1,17,TGTGCCAGCAGTCGAGGGGCCATGGGTAGCTCCTACAATGAGCAGTTCTTC,CASSRGAMGSSYNEQFF
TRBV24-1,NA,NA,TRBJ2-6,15,TGTGCCACCGGAGGCGCCGTTGGTGGGGCCAACGTCCTGACTTTC,CATGGAVGGANVLTF
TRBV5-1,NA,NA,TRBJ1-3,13,TGCGCCAGCCGATACGAGGGCGGAAACACCATATATTTT,CASRYEGGNTIYF
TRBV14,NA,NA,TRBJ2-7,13,TGTGCCAGCAGCCCACAAACGTTCTACGAGCAGTACTTC,CASSPQTFYEQYF
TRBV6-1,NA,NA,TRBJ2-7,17,TGTGCCAGCAGTGAAATTTCTAGGCCAGCTTTTTCCTACGAGCAGTACTTC,CASSEISRPAFSYEQYF
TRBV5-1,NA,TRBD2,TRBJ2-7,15,TGCGCCAGCAGAAAGGAGCGGGGATCCGCCTACGAGCAGTACTTC,CASRKERGSAYEQYF
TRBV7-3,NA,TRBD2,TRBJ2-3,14,TGTGCCAGCAGTCAGCGGGGTCGAGCAGATACGCAGTATTTT,CASSQRGRADTQYF
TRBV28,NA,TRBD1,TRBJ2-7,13,TGTGCCAGCGGGACAGGGAGTCCCTACGAGCAGTACTTC,CASGTGSPYEQYF